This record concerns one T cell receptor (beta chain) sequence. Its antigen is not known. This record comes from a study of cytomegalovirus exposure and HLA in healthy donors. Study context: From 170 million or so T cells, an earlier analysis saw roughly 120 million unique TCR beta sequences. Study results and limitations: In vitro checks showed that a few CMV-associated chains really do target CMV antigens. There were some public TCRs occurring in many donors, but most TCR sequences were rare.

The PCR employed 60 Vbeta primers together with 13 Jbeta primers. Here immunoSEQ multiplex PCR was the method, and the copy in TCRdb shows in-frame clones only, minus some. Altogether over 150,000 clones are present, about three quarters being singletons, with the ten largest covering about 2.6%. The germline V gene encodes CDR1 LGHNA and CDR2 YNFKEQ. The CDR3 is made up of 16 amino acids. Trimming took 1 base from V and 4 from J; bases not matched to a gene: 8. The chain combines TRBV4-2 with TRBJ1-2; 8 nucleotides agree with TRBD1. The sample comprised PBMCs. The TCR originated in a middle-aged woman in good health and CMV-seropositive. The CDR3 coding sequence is TGTGCCAGCAGCCAAGGGGTCAGGGGGCGCTTCTATGGCTACACCTTC. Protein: CASSQGVRGRFYGYTF.